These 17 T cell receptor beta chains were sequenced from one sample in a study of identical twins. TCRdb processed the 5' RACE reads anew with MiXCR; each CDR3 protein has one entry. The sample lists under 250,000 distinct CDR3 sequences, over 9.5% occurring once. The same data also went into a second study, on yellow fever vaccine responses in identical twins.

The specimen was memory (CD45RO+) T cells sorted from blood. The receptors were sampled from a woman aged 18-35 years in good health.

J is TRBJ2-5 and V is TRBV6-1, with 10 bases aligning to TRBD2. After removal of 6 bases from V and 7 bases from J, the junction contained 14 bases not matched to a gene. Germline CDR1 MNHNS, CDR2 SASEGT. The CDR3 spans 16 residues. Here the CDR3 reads CASSPALAGDQRTQYF. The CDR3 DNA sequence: TGTGCCAGCAGCCCGGCGCTAGCGGGAGATCAGCGGACCCAGTACTTC.

The CDR3 region is CASSQQGSRTEAFF. CDR3 in DNA: TGTGCCAGCAGTCAACAGGGGAGCAGGACTGAAGCTTTCTTT. The chain joins TRBV6-1 to TRBJ1-1; 7 bases line up with TRBD1. Per germline, CDR1 MNHNS and CDR2 SASEGT. This CDR3 has 14 residues. Trimming at V came to 5 bases and at J to 5 bases, leaving 8 bases not matched to a gene.

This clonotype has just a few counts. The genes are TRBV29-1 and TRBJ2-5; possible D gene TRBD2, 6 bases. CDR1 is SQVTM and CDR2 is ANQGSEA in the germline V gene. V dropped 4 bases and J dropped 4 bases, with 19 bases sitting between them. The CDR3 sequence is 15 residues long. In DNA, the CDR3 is TGCAGCGTTGTGGGAGGTCTTCTCGTCGGAGAGACCCAGTACTTC. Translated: CSVVGGLLVGETQYF.

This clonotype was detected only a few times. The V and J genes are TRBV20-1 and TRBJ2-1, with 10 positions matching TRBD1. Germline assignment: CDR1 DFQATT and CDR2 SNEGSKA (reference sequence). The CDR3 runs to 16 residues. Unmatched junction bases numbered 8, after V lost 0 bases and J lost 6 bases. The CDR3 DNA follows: TGCAGTGCTAGAGATCCCGGACAGGGGGAACGCAATGAGCAGTTCTTC. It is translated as CSARDPGQGERNEQFF.

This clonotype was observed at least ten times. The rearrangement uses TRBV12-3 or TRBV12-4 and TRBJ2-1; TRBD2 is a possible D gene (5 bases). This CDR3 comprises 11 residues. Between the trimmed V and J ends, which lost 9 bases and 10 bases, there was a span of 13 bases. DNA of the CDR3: TGTGCCAGTCTAGCCTGGCGGGAGCAGTTCTTC. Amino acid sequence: CASLAWREQFF.

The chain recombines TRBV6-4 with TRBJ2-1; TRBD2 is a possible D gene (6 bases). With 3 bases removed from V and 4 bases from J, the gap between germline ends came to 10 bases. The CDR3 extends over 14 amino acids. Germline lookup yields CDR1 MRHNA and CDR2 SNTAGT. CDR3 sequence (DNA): TGTGCCAGCAGTGAAGCGGGCGATTACAATGAGCAGTTCTTC. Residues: CASSEAGDYNEQFF.

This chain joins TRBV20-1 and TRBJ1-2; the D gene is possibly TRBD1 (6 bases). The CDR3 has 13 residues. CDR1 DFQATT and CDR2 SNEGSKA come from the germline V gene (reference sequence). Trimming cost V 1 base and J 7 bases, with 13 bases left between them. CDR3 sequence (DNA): TGCAGTGCTAGAGCTCCTCCCAGGGGTGGCTACACCTTC. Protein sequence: CSARAPPRGGYTF.

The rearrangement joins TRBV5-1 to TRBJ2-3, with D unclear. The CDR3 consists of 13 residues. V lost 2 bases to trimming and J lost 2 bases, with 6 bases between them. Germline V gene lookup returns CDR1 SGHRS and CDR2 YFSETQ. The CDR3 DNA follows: TGCGCCAGCAGCTTAATCCCCACAGATACGCAGTATTTT. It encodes CASSLIPTDTQYF.

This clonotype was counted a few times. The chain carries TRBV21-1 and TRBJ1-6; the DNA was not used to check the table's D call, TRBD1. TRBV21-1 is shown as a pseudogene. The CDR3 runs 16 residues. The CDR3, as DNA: TGTGCCAGCAGCCATAGAAGGGGGCAGGGCGATTCACCCCTCCACTTT. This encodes CASSHRRGQGDSPLHF.

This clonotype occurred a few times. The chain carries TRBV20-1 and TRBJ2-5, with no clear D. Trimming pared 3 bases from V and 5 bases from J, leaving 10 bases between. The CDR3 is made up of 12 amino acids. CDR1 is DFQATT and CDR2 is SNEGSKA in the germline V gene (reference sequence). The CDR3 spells CSARTPSETQYF. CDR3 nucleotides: TGCAGTGCTAGGACACCCAGTGAGACCCAGTACTTC.

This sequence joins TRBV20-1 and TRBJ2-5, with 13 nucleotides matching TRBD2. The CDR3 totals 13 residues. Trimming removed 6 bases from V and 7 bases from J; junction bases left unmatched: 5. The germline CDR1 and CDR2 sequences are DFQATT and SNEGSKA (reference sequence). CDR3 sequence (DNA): TGCAGTGCAAGACTAGCGGGGGGCGGGACCCAGTACTTC. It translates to CSARLAGGGTQYF.

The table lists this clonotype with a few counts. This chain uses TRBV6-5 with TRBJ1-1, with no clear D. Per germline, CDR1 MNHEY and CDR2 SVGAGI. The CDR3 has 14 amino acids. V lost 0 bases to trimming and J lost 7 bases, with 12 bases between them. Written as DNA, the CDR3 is TGTGCCAGCAGTTACTCCCCGGGTCAGAGTGAAGCTTTCTTT. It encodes CASSYSPGQSEAFF.

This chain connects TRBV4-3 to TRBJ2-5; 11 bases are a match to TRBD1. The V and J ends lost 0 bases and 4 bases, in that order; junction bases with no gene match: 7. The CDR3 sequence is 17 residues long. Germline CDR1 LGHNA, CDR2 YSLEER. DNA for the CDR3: TGCGCCAGCAGCCAAGATGCCGGGACAGGGGGTGTAGAGACCCAGTACTTC. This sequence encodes CASSQDAGTGGVETQYF.

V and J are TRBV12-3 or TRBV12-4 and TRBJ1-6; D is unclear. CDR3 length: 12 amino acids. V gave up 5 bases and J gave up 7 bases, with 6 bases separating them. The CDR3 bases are TGTGCCAGCAGTCCTCCAAATTCACCCCTCCACTTT. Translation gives CASSPPNSPLHF.

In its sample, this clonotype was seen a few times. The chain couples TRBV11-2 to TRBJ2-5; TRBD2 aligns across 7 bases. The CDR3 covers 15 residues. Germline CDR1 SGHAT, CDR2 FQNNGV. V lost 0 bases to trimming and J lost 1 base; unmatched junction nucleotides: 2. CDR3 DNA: TGTGCCAGCAGCTTAGAAGGCGGGAGCCAAGAGACCCAGTACTTC. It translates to CASSLEGGSQETQYF.

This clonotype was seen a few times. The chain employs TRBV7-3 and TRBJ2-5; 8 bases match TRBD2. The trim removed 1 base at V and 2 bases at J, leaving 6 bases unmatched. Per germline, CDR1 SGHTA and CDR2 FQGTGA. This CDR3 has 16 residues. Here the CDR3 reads CASSLSPRGVQETQYF. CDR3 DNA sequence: TGTGCCAGCAGCTTAAGTCCGCGGGGGGTACAAGAGACCCAGTACTTC.

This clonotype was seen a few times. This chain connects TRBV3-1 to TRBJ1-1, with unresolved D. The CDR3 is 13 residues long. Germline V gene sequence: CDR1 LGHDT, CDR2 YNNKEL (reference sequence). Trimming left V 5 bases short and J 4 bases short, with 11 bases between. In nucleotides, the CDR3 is TGTGCCAGCAGCGGACTAGACGGCACTGAAGCTTTCTTT. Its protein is CASSGLDGTEAFF.